This entry lists 17 T cell receptor beta chains sequenced from one sample in a study of beta chain features in type 1 diabetes. The whole isolated RNA underwent reverse transcription, so sequencing captured expressed TCRB transcripts. Using immunoSEQ multiplex PCR, the repertoire was profiled, and TCRdb retains in-frame clones only, with some absent. The sample holds about 350,000 clones, around a fifth seen once. Material for sequencing was naive CD4+ T cells from blood. The receptors here all came from a woman between 18 and 29 years old in good health.

The rearrangement uses TRBV5-1 and TRBJ2-3; 11 bases map to TRBD2. This CDR3 contains 15 residues. V gave up 4 bases and J gave up 6 bases; unmatched junction bases: 7. Germline V gene data show CDR1 as SGHRS and CDR2 as YFSETQ. CDR3 DNA sequence: TGCGCCAGCAGCCCTACTAGCGGGAGTTTCGATACGCAGTATTTT. Its protein product is CASSPTSGSFDTQYF.

V and J are TRBV13 and TRBJ1-5, with a possible D match to TRBD1 (6 bases). Germline V gives CDR1 PRHDT, CDR2 FYEKMQ (reference sequence). There are 14 residues in the CDR3. Trimming took off 3 bases at V and 2 bases at J, with 8 bases between the two ends. The CDR3 loop reads CASSLRQGNQPQHF. CDR3 DNA sequence: TGTGCCAGCAGCTTGAGACAGGGCAATCAGCCCCAGCATTTT.

This clone was seen a few times. This rearrangement joins TRBV30 to TRBJ1-5; D not certain. V lost 5 bases and J 4 bases, leaving 6 bases between the germline ends. CDR3 length equals 11 residues. Germline-derived CDR1 and CDR2 are GTSNPN and SVGIG (reference sequence). The CDR3 DNA reads as TGTGCCTGGGGAGGGAATCAGCCCCAGCATTTT. It codes for CAWGGNQPQHF.

The chain carries TRBV9 and TRBJ1-2; 11 nucleotides line up with TRBD1. Losses at the gene ends were 4 bases for V and 7 bases for J; bases not matched to a gene: 6. Germline CDR1 is SGDLS and CDR2 is YYNGEE. The CDR3 contains 14 residues. This chain's CDR3 is CASSPGQGAPGYTF. As DNA, the CDR3 is TGTGCCAGCAGCCCTGGACAGGGGGCGCCTGGCTACACCTTC.

Only a few counts were recorded for this clone. The chain combines TRBV29-1 with TRBJ2-5; D is possibly TRBD1 (6 bases). CDR3 length: 13 amino acids. Trimming left V 7 bases short and J 2 bases short, with 14 bases between. The germline V gene has CDR1 SQVTM and CDR2 ANQGSEA. The CDR3, as DNA: TGCAGCGCCAGTAGGACAGCGCAAGAGACCCAGTACTTC. Encoded protein: CSASRTAQETQYF.

This chain connects TRBV7-3 to TRBJ2-3; 14 bases match TRBD2. The CDR3 is 18 residues long. Germline lookup yields CDR1 SGHTA and CDR2 FQGTGA. V shed 4 bases and J 1 base; nucleotides not matched to a gene: 7. The CDR3 spells CASSSRTSGGTRTDTQYF. For the CDR3, the DNA is TGTGCCAGCAGCTCCCGGACTAGCGGGGGGACCCGCACAGATACGCAGTATTTT.

In nucleotides, the CDR3 is TGCGCCAGCAGCCAAGGGGACAGCTATTCACCCCTCCACTTT. Amino acids: CASSQGDSYSPLHF. The gene calls are TRBV4-3 and TRBJ1-6; 7 bases align to TRBD1. Unmatched junction bases numbered 2, after V lost 1 base and J lost 8 bases. The CDR3 covers 14 residues. Per the germline V gene, CDR1 is LGHNA and CDR2 is YSLEER.

As for this clone: The same CDR3 can be traced to other DNA sequences in this sample. The V gene is TRBV30, the J gene TRBJ2-3, with 8 bases identical to TRBD2. V dropped 5 bases and J dropped 5; count of bases not matched to a gene: 3. The CDR3 is made up of 12 amino acids. The germline CDR1 and CDR2 sequences are GTSNPN and SVGIG (reference sequence). The CDR3 DNA reads as TGTGCCTGGCGGGGGGGCGGAGATACGCAGTATTTT. Protein product: CAWRGGGDTQYF.

Concerning this clone itself: The identical CDR3 is also encoded by other nucleotide sequences in the sample. The chain couples TRBV14 to TRBJ1-1; D is possibly TRBD1 (5 bases). The CDR3 covers 13 residues. V was clipped by 3 bases and J by 2 bases, with 7 bases between them. Looked up from germline, CDR1 is SGHDN and CDR2 is FVKESK. The DNA of the CDR3 is TGTGCCAGCAGCCAGGGGGGAAACACTGAAGCTTTCTTT. Its protein is CASSQGGNTEAFF.

This clone was observed a few times. The J gene is TRBJ1-1, the V gene TRBV4-1; 8 bases are shared with TRBD1. V was clipped by 4 bases and J by 7 bases; unmatched bases: 8. This CDR3 has 14 amino acids. Germline V gene data show CDR1 as MGHRA and CDR2 as YSYEKL. As DNA, the CDR3 is TGCGCCAGCAGCCCGGACAGGGCGAGAAATGAAGCTTTCTTT. This sequence encodes CASSPDRARNEAFF.

The CDR3 loop reads CASSLGQLQETQYF. The DNA of the CDR3 is TGCGCCAGCAGCTTGGGACAGCTCCAAGAGACCCAGTACTTC. The chain uses TRBV5-1 and TRBJ2-5; tentatively, D is TRBD1 (5 bases). In germline, CDR1 is SGHRS, CDR2 YFSETQ. Trimming took 0 bases from V and 1 from J, leaving 7 bases between them. This CDR3 is 14 amino acids long. The entire variable domain, with the rest obtained from reference TRBV5-1 and TRBJ2-5, is as follows: KAGVTQTPRYLIKTRGQQVTLSCSPISGHRSVSWYQQTPGQGLQFLFEYFSETQRNKGNFPGRFSGRQFSNSRSEMNVSTLELGDSALYLCASSLGQLQETQYFGPGTRLLVL.

V is TRBV7-9 and J is TRBJ1-3; the D is unclear. This CDR3 is built from 19 residues. Germline V gives CDR1 SEHNR, CDR2 FQNEAQ (reference sequence). V dropped 5 bases and J dropped 0 bases, with 23 bases sitting between them. The CDR3 protein is CASSDPRERGLSSGNTIYF. The CDR3 nucleotides read TGTGCCAGCAGCGACCCCCGGGAGCGCGGACTCAGCTCTGGAAACACCATATATTTT.

The V gene is TRBV13, the J gene TRBJ2-7, with TRBD2 matching over 7 bases. Losses at the gene ends were 5 bases for V and 4 bases for J; bases not matched to a gene: 11. Germline-derived CDR1 and CDR2 are PRHDT and FYEKMQ (reference sequence). CDR3 length equals 15 residues. The CDR3 nucleotides are TGTGCCAGCAGCCCCCCGGAGGGAGGGAGGTACGAGCAGTACTTC. Translation: CASSPPEGGRYEQYF.

This clone was counted only a few times. The chain links TRBV9 to TRBJ2-1, with TRBD2 as a possible D gene (7 bases). V was trimmed by 4 bases and J by 7 bases, leaving 27 bases between them. The CDR3 extends over 18 amino acids. Germline V CDR1 and CDR2: SGDLS, YYNGEE. The CDR3 loop is CASSPELEGGTGRNEQFF. The DNA for the CDR3 is TGTGCCAGCAGCCCCGAATTGGAGGGGGGGACGGGGAGGAATGAGCAGTTCTTC.

This clone has only a few counts. The chain uses TRBV7-2 and TRBJ2-1; D call uncertain. The germline V gene has CDR1 SGHTA and CDR2 FQGNSA. The length of the CDR3 is 13 residues. The V end was cut by 1 base, the J end by 6 bases, with 7 bases between. The CDR3 sequence: CASSLVIGNEQFF. The CDR3 nucleotides read TGTGCCAGCAGCTTAGTAATCGGCAATGAGCAGTTCTTC. Variable domain in full (rest from reference TRBV7-2 and TRBJ2-1): GAGVSQSPSNKVTEKGKDVELRCDPISGHTALYWYRQSLGQGLEFLIYFQGNSAPDKSGLPSDRFSAERTGGSVSTLTIQRTQQEDSAVYLCASSLVIGNEQFFGPGTRLTVL.

This clone came up a few times. The chain links TRBV2 to TRBJ2-3, with D unclear. In germline, CDR1 is SNHLY, CDR2 FYNNEI. The CDR3 has 11 residues. The V end was cut by 0 bases, the J end by 12 bases, with 7 bases between. The CDR3 region is CASSEAQEQYF. The CDR3 DNA is TGTGCCAGCAGTGAAGCGCAGGAACAGTATTTT.

This clone was counted a few times. The chain uses TRBV9 and TRBJ2-3; 11 nucleotides align to TRBD2. This CDR3 spans 17 amino acids. CDR1 is SGDLS, CDR2 YYNGEE, per germline. The ends lost 4 bases at V and 4 bases at J; junction bases unmatched: 11. DNA of the CDR3: TGTGCCAGCAGCCCCTCCACCGGACTAGCGGGCCCAGATACGCAGTATTTT. Encoded protein: CASSPSTGLAGPDTQYF.